Many counts were recorded for the clone carrying this T cell receptor beta chain. Its matching antigen is unknown. The data were obtained in a study of T cells in Graves' hyperthyroidism and ophthalmopathy. Regarding the study as a whole: Blood samples included most of the expanded thyroid clonotypes exceeding 0.001.

Amplification of TCR beta CDR3 regions used RNA as the template. An initial round of RT-PCR targeting the TCR CDR3 relied on the HTBI primer set. Each CDR3 protein is one row after TCRdb ran MiXCR on the multiplex PCR reads. This sample yields some 620,000 distinct CDR3 sequences, of which about 17% are seen a single time; 3.8% belongs to the top ten. Those with hyperthyroidism were 18 to 65 years old, newly diagnosed, and ill for under 2 months. Uncontrolled infections, other autoimmune diseases, pregnancy or lactation led to exclusion of patients. Clinical symptoms, serum thyroxine and TRAb, thyroid ultrasound and orbital computed tomography were used for the diagnoses. Sequences were obtained from blood. The clonotype was recovered from a woman aged 30 to 39 with Graves' hyperthyroidism.

CDR3 protein: CASRSLGLGTQYF. CDR3 nucleotides: TGTGCCAGCAGATCGTTGGGCTTAGGGACCCAGTACTTC. V is TRBV28 and J is TRBJ2-5; D gene unclear. There are 13 residues in the CDR3. Per germline, CDR1 MDHEN and CDR2 SYDVKM. V lost 6 bases to trimming and J lost 7 bases, with 15 bases between them.